Listed below are T cell receptor beta chains from one sample, sequenced in a study of tumor and adjacent non-tumor tissue in lung cancer. TCRdb fed the multiplex PCR reads into MiXCR, producing one record per CDR3 protein. The sample shows 45,000 or so distinct CDR3 sequences, more than 60% of them seen only once. Sequenced material: distant non-tumor lung tissue. These receptors were collected from a woman in her thirties or forties with non-small cell lung cancer. The CDR3 runs from the conserved cysteine through the conserved F or W. Fields, in order: clone size, D gene, V gene, J gene, CDR3 protein, CDR3 DNA. The D gene is left open where the match is weak. The size of a clone is reported for some rows only, either as once, few or many, or as a class for expanded clones.

.,TRBD2,TRBV11-2,TRBJ2-1,CASGWTSGDNEQFF,TGTGCCAGCGGCTGGACTAGCGGGGACAATGAGCAGTTCTTC
.,TRBD1,TRBV11-3,TRBJ2-7,CVGSRTGGNEQCF,TGTGTCGGCAGCCGGACAGGGGGCAACGAGCAGTGCTTC
many,.,TRBV7-9,TRBJ2-7,CASSWRGSSYEQYF,TGTGCCAGCAGCTGGAGGGGCAGCTCCTACGAGCAGTACTTC
.,.,TRBV5-4,TRBJ2-5,CVSSPTFRVQETQCF,TGTGTCAGCAGTCCAACATTCAGGGTTCAAGAGACCCAGTGCTTC
many,TRBD2,TRBV20-1,TRBJ2-7,CGGTSGFYEQYF,TGCGGCGGGACTAGCGGGTTCTACGAGCAGTACTTC
.,.,TRBV30,TRBJ1-4,CGLRIGRGIEKLFF,TGTGGCTTGAGAATCGGTAGAGGGATCGAAAAACTGTTTTTT
.,.,TRBV11-3,TRBJ2-1,CASSPIRRSSYNEQFF,TGTGCCAGCAGCCCAATACGTAGGAGCTCTTACAATGAGCAGTTCTTC
.,TRBD2,TRBV5-1,TRBJ2-1,CASRLTSDNNEQFF,TGCGCCAGCAGATTGACTAGCGACAACAATGAGCAGTTCTTC
.,.,TRBV11-3,TRBJ2-1,CASSDPRVATNNEQFF,TGTGCCAGCAGCGATCCGCGAGTAGCGACCAATAATGAGCAGTTCTTC
.,TRBD1,TRBV7-8,TRBJ2-3,CASSYYGQASEVDTQYF,TGTGCCAGCAGTTACTATGGACAGGCGTCGGAGGTGGATACGCAGTATTTT
.,.,TRBV12-5,TRBJ1-6,CASKDGGSPPHF,TGTGCCAGCAAGGACGGTGGGTCACCCCCCCACTTT
many,.,TRBV14,TRBJ2-7,CASSQETSVSKYEQYF,TGTGCCAGCAGCCAGGAAACTAGTGTGTCCAAATACGAGCAGTACTTC
medium-sized,.,TRBV11-2,TRBJ2-1,CASSPQFGNSYNEQFF,TGTGCCAGCAGCCCCCAGTTTGGGAATTCGTACAATGAGCAGTTCTTC
.,.,TRBV4-1,TRBJ2-5,CASSQDPYGEAQYF,TGCGCCAGCAGCCAAGATCCTTACGGTGAGGCCCAGTACTTC
.,.,TRBV4-2,TRBJ2-1,CASSQDDMGVSREQFF,TGTGCCAGCAGCCAAGATGACATGGGAGTGTCGCGGGAGCAGTTCTTC
.,.,TRBV11-3,TRBJ2-1,CDSSPRPGSSYNEQFF,TGTGACAGCAGCCCAAGACCCGGGAGCTCCTACAATGAGCAGTTCTTC
.,TRBD2,TRBV11-2,TRBJ2-7,CASSLKRDSYEQCF,TGTGCTAGCAGCTTAAAGCGGGACTCCTACGAGCAGTGCTTC
.,TRBD1,TRBV18,TRBJ2-7,CASSPRDRGAYEQYF,TGTGCCAGCTCACCTCGCGACAGGGGCGCCTACGAGCAGTACTTC
few,TRBD2,TRBV5-6,TRBJ2-2,CASRFRLAGTGELFF,TGTGCCAGCAGATTCAGACTAGCGGGCACCGGGGAGCTGTTTTTT
.,TRBD1,TRBV29-1,TRBJ2-5,CSIDRGREETQYF,TGCAGCATTGATAGGGGGCGGGAAGAGACCCAGTACTTC
.,.,TRBV5-6,TRBJ2-5,CASSLVLRETQYF,TGTGCCAGCAGCTTGGTACTCCGGGAGACCCAGTACTTC
once,TRBD2,TRBV9,TRBJ2-2,CASSRGGAGELFF,TGTGCCAGCAGCCGGGGGGGGGCCGGGGAGCTGTTTTTT
.,.,TRBV9,TRBJ2-5,CASSVGPGPEETQYF,TGTGCCAGCAGCGTAGGGCCAGGTCCTGAGGAGACCCAGTACTTC
medium-sized,TRBD1,TRBV29-1,TRBJ1-4,CSVLGQGEEKLFF,TGCAGCGTACTCGGACAGGGGGAAGAAAAACTGTTTTTT
many,.,TRBV7-9,TRBJ1-1,CASSPPPQPSRAFF,TGTGCCAGCAGTCCCCCCCCCCAGCCCTCTAGGGCTTTCTTT
.,.,TRBV4-2,TRBJ2-3,CVSSHGGTLNTQYF,TGTGTCAGCAGCCATGGGGGGACGTTAAATACGCAGTATTTT
.,.,TRBV4-1,TRBJ2-5,CASSQMEQETQYF,TGCGCCAGCAGCCAAATGGAGCAAGAGACCCAGTACTTC
.,.,TRBV24-1,TRBJ2-7,CATSRGSEQYF,TGTGCCACCAGTCGGGGGAGCGAGCAGTACTTC
.,.,TRBV11-2,TRBJ2-1,CATSTRLVGAPGQFF,TGTGCTACCAGCACCAGACTAGTGGGGGCCCCAGGGCAGTTCTTC
.,TRBD1,TRBV10-2,TRBJ1-1,CASSEGRGTMNTEASF,TGCGCCAGCAGTGAGGGCAGGGGGACGATGAACACTGAAGCTTCCTTT
.,TRBD1,TRBV6-1,TRBJ1-4,CASSRGRQGGNEKLFF,TGTGCCAGCAGCAGGGGCCGACAGGGTGGGAATGAAAAACTGTTTTTT
.,.,TRBV10-2,TRBJ1-1,CSSGRANTEAFF,TGCTCCAGCGGGCGTGCGAACACTGAAGCTTTCTTT
many,.,TRBV12-3/TRBV12-4,TRBJ2-4,CASRPGEVGAKNIQYF,TGTGCCAGCAGACCCGGGGAGGTCGGAGCCAAAAACATTCAGTACTTC
once,.,TRBV12-3/TRBV12-4,TRBJ2-7,CASSTSGSREQYF,TGTGCCAGCAGCACGTCAGGGTCAAGGGAGCAGTATTTC
.,.,TRBV20-1,TRBJ2-4,CSGEGEGGIIQYF,TGCAGTGGGGAAGGAGAGGGGGGGATCATTCAGTACTTC
many,TRBD1,TRBV7-9,TRBJ1-2,CASSLAQTGREYTF,TGTGCCAGCAGCTTAGCGCAGACAGGGAGGGAATACACCTTC
.,.,TRBV5-6,TRBJ2-7,CASSYQLYGQYF,TGTGCCAGCAGCTATCAGCTTTACGGGCAGTACTTC
.,TRBD1,TRBV6-5,TRBJ1-1,CTSSSLGQDTEASF,TGTACCAGCAGCAGCCTGGGACAGGATACTGAAGCTTCCTTT
.,TRBD1,TRBV6-2/TRBV6-3,TRBJ1-1,CASSYLTGDGTEALF,TGTGCCAGCAGTTACTTGACAGGGGATGGGACTGAAGCTTTATTT
.,TRBD1,TRBV7-9,TRBJ1-6,CASGSRTGDSSPLHF,TGTGCCAGCGGCTCGAGGACAGGAGATAGTTCACCCCTCCACTTT
.,.,TRBV4-2,TRBJ2-1,CANSPRRYNEQFF,TGTGCCAACAGCCCACGGAGGTACAATGAGCAGTTCTTC
.,.,TRBV12-3/TRBV12-4,TRBJ2-7,CVSSLWQSSQTSYEQYF,TGTGTCAGCAGTTTATGGCAGTCATCGCAAACCTCCTACGAGCAGTACTTC
.,.,TRBV7-9,TRBJ2-2,CASSSRRANTGELCF,TGTGCCAGCAGCTCCCGACGGGCTAACACCGGGGAACTGTGTTTT
many,TRBD1,TRBV20-1,TRBJ2-7,CSATGQGYEQYF,TGCAGTGCTACTGGACAGGGGTACGAGCAGTACTTC
.,TRBD2,TRBV11-2,TRBJ2-7,CGTSLFGRGALYEQYF,TGTGGCACCAGCCTTTTTGGGAGGGGAGCCCTCTACGAGCAGTACTTC
many,.,TRBV5-6,TRBJ2-7,CASSLQNLGAQSVEQYF,TGTGCCAGCAGCTTACAAAATCTCGGGGCCCAATCTGTCGAGCAGTACTTC
many,.,TRBV5-1,TRBJ2-5,CASSLGVHLWTQYF,TGCGCCAGCAGCTTAGGGGTGCACCTATGGACCCAGTACTTC
few,TRBD2,TRBV5-4,TRBJ2-7,CANSSGGTNGPGNF,TGTGCCAACAGCTCTGGGGGGACTAACGGCCCGGGGAACTTC
many,.,TRBV6-5,TRBJ1-4,CASSYSGWTNEKLFF,TGTGCCAGCAGTTACTCGGGGTGGACTAATGAAAAACTGTTTTTT
.,TRBD2,TRBV28,TRBJ2-7,CACPPTTSGSFNEQYF,TGTGCCTGCCCCCCGACGACTAGCGGGAGTTTCAACGAGCAGTACTTC
many,.,TRBV6-1,TRBJ2-5,CASSEGSYQETQYF,TGTGCCAGCAGTGAAGGGTCCTACCAAGAGACCCAGTACTTC
.,TRBD2,TRBV11-1,TRBJ2-1,CASNSPNGLAGHEQFF,TGTGCAAGCAACTCCCCAAACGGACTAGCGGGTCATGAGCAGTTCTTC